The source of this TCR beta chain is a study of blood T cell repertoires in COVID-19. Across the whole study: Samples came from the United States, Italy and Spain, spanning acute and convalescent COVID-19. Sources were T cells, B-cell-depleted T cells, or PBMCs; the material itself was cDNA or gDNA.

In the study's own analysis: Reference gene primer amplification gave nucleated cell count estimates. Method: immunoSEQ multiplex PCR; TCRdb's copy keeps in-frame clones and lacks some. D and trimming come from the DNA, and the V and J calls and clone size come from that table. The repertoire holds around 170,000 clones, with roughly 90% as singletons. The CDR3 runs 12 residues. The V and J ends lost 7 bases and 11 bases respectively, with 17 bases between them. Germline CDR1 and CDR2: SNHLY and FYNNEI. The clonotype originates from a man between 60 and 75 years old with acute or convalescent COVID-19. The rearrangement links TRBV2 to TRBJ1-1, with D hard to call. Sequencing was performed on peripheral blood. The CDR3 protein is CASKSRGAGAFF. CDR3 DNA: TGTGCCAGCAAGTCACGGGGTGCTGGGGCTTTCTTT. Variable domain in full (rest from reference TRBV2 and TRBJ1-1): EPEVTQTPSHQVTQMGQEVILRCVPISNHLYFYWYRQILGQKVEFLVSFYNNEISEKSEIFDDQFSVERPDGSNFTLKIRSTKLEDSAMYFCASKSRGAGAFFGQGTRLTVV.